One sample yielded the 16 T cell receptor beta chains listed below, sequenced in a study of graft-versus-host responses after intestinal transplantation. Assay: immunoSEQ multiplex PCR; the TCRdb copy retains only in-frame clones and omits some. The sample includes some 110,000 clones, more than 90% of them seen just once. What these receptors recognize is not known. The sequences come from unstimulated CD4+ T cells sorted from spleen or lymph node cells, collected before transplant. Every receptor here comes from a human donor who was the organ donor for an intestinal transplant.

The gene calls are TRBV7-9 and TRBJ2-1; D tentatively reads TRBD1 or TRBD2 (5 bases each). From germline, CDR1 is SEHNR and CDR2 FQNEAQ (reference sequence). The CDR3 consists of 15 residues. Trimming removed 1 base at V and 12 bases at J, with 19 bases between. The CDR3: CASSLDRKWGSRQFF. CDR3 in DNA: TGTGCCAGCAGCTTAGATAGGAAATGGGGGAGTCGGCAGTTCTTC.

The rearrangement uses TRBV18 and TRBJ2-6; no clear D gene. This CDR3 has 20 residues. Germline assignment: CDR1 KGHSH and CDR2 LQKENI. Trimming left V 4 bases short and J 0 bases short, with 22 bases between. This chain's CDR3 is CASSLIFGPLSGSGANVLTF. The CDR3 DNA reads TGTGCCAGCTCACTGATTTTTGGGCCCTTATCAGGCTCTGGGGCCAACGTCCTGACTTTC.

The chain joins TRBV6-5 to TRBJ1-1, with 8 bases aligning to TRBD1. Germline V gene data show CDR1 as MNHEY and CDR2 as SVGAGI. This CDR3 spans 16 amino acids. V shed 2 bases, J shed 3 bases, and the junction held 8 bases outside the gene matches. The CDR3 DNA sequence: TGTGCCAGCAGTTACACCCGGACAGGGCGGTACACTGAAGCTTTCTTT. As protein: CASSYTRTGRYTEAFF.

The chain joins TRBV5-1 to TRBJ2-1; D is unresolved. Trimming cost V 0 bases and J 6 bases, with 16 bases left between them. Germline loops: CDR1 SGHRS, CDR2 YFSETQ. CDR3 length: 16 residues. The CDR3 DNA reads as TGCGCCAGCAGCTTGGCTGACTTACATCCTGGCAATGAGCAGTTCTTC. Translating gives CASSLADLHPGNEQFF.

This clone has just one count. V is TRBV5-1 and J is TRBJ2-1; 7 bases agree with TRBD2. Germline trimming cut 3 bases from V and 2 bases from J; bases unmatched to any gene: 11. The CDR3 is 17 amino acids. In germline, CDR1 is SGHRS, CDR2 YFSETQ. The CDR3 loop is CASSWAVGGGPYNEQFF. CDR3 nucleotide sequence: TGCGCCAGCAGCTGGGCTGTGGGGGGAGGGCCCTACAATGAGCAGTTCTTC.

This chain links TRBV19 with TRBJ1-2, with D perhaps matching TRBD1 (5 bases). The CDR3 is made up of 14 amino acids. From germline, CDR1 is LNHDA and CDR2 SQIVND (reference sequence). Trimming took 4 bases from V and 6 from J, leaving 15 bases between them. The CDR3 nucleotides are TGTGCCAGTAGTACCCTTGGGGACGGGAATGGCTACACCTTC. Amino acid sequence: CASSTLGDGNGYTF.

The rearrangement links TRBV6-5 to TRBJ2-1; 9 positions agree with TRBD2. The CDR3 runs 14 residues. The V gene end was trimmed by 7 bases and the J gene end by 5 bases; junction bases not matched to a gene: 6. Germline CDR1 is MNHEY and CDR2 is SVGAGI. CDR3 nucleotides: TGTGCCAGCAACCTAGCGGGATTTGACAATGAGCAGTTCTTC. Translated, it gives CASNLAGFDNEQFF.

This rearrangement joins TRBV2 to TRBJ2-5; possibly TRBD2 for D (6 bases). The CDR3 extends over 14 amino acids. In germline, CDR1 is SNHLY, CDR2 FYNNEI. V was pared by 6 bases and J by 4 bases, with 15 bases between. The CDR3 DNA follows: TGTGCCAGCAGGAGGGAGGCAGGGATAGAGACCCAGTACTTC. Translated: CASRREAGIETQYF.

The gene calls are TRBV25-1 and TRBJ2-7, with D perhaps matching TRBD1 or TRBD2 (5 bases each). V was trimmed by 4 bases and J by 0 bases, leaving 16 bases between them. The CDR3 spans 16 residues. CDR1 MGHDK and CDR2 SYGVNS come from the germline V gene. The CDR3 sequence: CASSGFGAASSYEQYF. The CDR3 coding sequence is TGTGCCAGCAGTGGGTTCGGGGCAGCGAGCTCCTACGAGCAGTACTTC.

V and J are TRBV5-4 and TRBJ2-7, with 10 bases identical to TRBD1. Germline V gene lookup returns CDR1 SGHNT and CDR2 YYREEE (reference sequence). Trimming at V came to 4 bases and at J to 3 bases, leaving 10 bases not matched to a gene. This CDR3 has 16 amino acids. In DNA form, the CDR3 reads TGTGCCAGCAGCGGGACGGGACAGGGGTTGATCTACGAGCAGTACTTC. This encodes CASSGTGQGLIYEQYF.

This chain links TRBV2 with TRBJ1-5, with TRBD1 matching over 12 bases. The CDR3 consists of 16 residues. CDR1 and CDR2 (germline): SNHLY, FYNNEI. V shed 5 bases, J shed 6 bases, and the junction held 8 bases outside the gene matches. In nucleotides, the CDR3 is TGTGCCAGCAGTATACCGGGACAGGGGGCCGTTCAGCCCCAGCATTTT. This codes for CASSIPGQGAVQPQHF.

The CDR3 loop reads CATSRDLGVTDTQYF. The CDR3 DNA reads as TGTGCCACCAGCAGAGATCTTGGGGTCACAGATACGCAGTATTTT. The chain employs TRBV15 and TRBJ2-3, with D hard to call. The CDR3 consists of 15 residues. The germline V and J ends were trimmed by 0 bases and 2 bases, with 9 bases remaining between them. CDR1 is LNHNV and CDR2 is YYDKDF in the germline V gene (reference sequence). Full variable domain (remainder filled in from reference TRBV15 and TRBJ2-3): DAMVIQNPRYQVTQFGKPVTLSCSQTLNHNVMYWYQQKSSQAPKLLFHYYDKDFNNEADTPDNFQSRRPNTSFCFLDIRSPGLGDTAMYLCATSRDLGVTDTQYFGPGTRLTVL.

On this clone itself: The junction shows a germline mismatch at one end, possibly a read error. V is TRBV6-5 and J is TRBJ2-3; perhaps TRBD2 as D (5 bases). Germline CDR1 reads MNHEY; CDR2 reads SVGAGI. There are 16 residues in the CDR3. The DNA of the CDR3 is TGTGCCAGCAGTTACCCTGGCCAGCGGCGCACAGTTACGCAGTATTTT. Protein product: CASSYPGQRRTVTQYF.

J is TRBJ1-2 and V is TRBV6-5; D call uncertain. CDR1 MNHEY and CDR2 SVGAGI come from the germline V gene. This CDR3 spans 15 amino acids. Trimming pared 0 bases from V and 2 bases from J, leaving 10 bases between. CDR3 in DNA: TGTGCCAGCAGTTACTCGTACGCCACGAACTATGGCTACACCTTC. Protein: CASSYSYATNYGYTF.

V is TRBV30 and J is TRBJ2-5; TRBD2 aligns across 11 bases. The CDR3 sequence is 15 residues long. The V gene's germline CDR1 is GTSNPN and CDR2 SVGIG (reference sequence). Losses at the gene ends were 4 bases for V and 1 base for J; bases not matched to a gene: 5. CDR3 in amino acids: CAWTSGRHLQETQYF. The CDR3 DNA follows: TGTGCCTGGACTAGCGGGAGGCACCTCCAAGAGACCCAGTACTTC. Filled out from reference TRBV30 and TRBJ2-5, the complete variable domain reads SQTIHQWPATLVQPVGSPLSLECTVEGTSNPNLYWYRQAAGRGLQLLFYSVGIGQISSEVPQNLSASRPQDRQFILSSKKLLLSDSGFYLCAWTSGRHLQETQYFGPGTRLLVL.

This clone appeared once. This chain uses TRBV6-1 with TRBJ2-7; D is unclear. Germline V lookup: CDR1 MNHNS, CDR2 SASEGT. V dropped 7 bases and J dropped 0 bases, with 13 bases sitting between them. The CDR3 sequence is 14 residues long. The CDR3 region is CASKGSIFSYEQYF. The CDR3 region has the DNA TGTGCCAGCAAGGGCAGCATCTTCTCCTACGAGCAGTACTTC.